This is a list of T cell receptor beta chains from one sample in a study of cytomegalovirus exposure and HLA in healthy donors. Clones were sequenced by immunoSEQ multiplex PCR, and TCRdb holds only the in-frame ones, with some missing. The sample lists roughly 150,000 clones; around 84% were seen once. Sample: PBMCs. The receptors come from a man aged 30 to 45 in good health and CMV-seropositive. The CDR3 runs from the conserved cysteine through the conserved F or W. The D gene is left open where the match is weak. Expanded clones are given a class, and other clones once, few, many or no size at all.

>TRBJ1-5|-|TRBV18|-
TGTGCCAGCTCACCATCGACAGAGGGGGACCCCCAGCATTTT
CASSPSTEGDPQHF
>TRBJ2-3|TRBD2|TRBV4-3|-
TGCGCCAGCAGCCAAACAGCGGGAGAGGGGGGAGATACGCAGTATTTT
CASSQTAGEGGDTQYF
>TRBJ1-1|-|TRBV12-5|-
TGTGCTAGTGGTTTGGTACATGGCTCCGTGGCTGAAGCTTTCTTT
CASGLVHGSVAEAFF
>TRBJ1-2|TRBD1|TRBV2|once
TGTGCCAGCAGGGGACAGGGGGGATCCTATGGCTACACCTTC
CASRGQGGSYGYTF
>TRBJ2-7|TRBD1|TRBV11-3|-
TGTGCCAGCAGCTTAGAAGGGACAGGGGGCTCAGGCGAGCAGTACTTC
CASSLEGTGGSGEQYF
>TRBJ1-1|TRBD1|TRBV9|-
TGTGCCAGCTCACCCACAGGGGGCACTGAAGCTTTCTTT
CASSPTGGTEAFF
>TRBJ2-3|TRBD2|TRBV4-1|-
TGCGCCAGCAGCCAAGAGGTCCGCGGCGGGAGGACAGATACGCAGTATTTT
CASSQEVRGGRTDTQYF
>TRBJ2-7|-|TRBV21-1|-
TGTGCCAGCACACAGTGCAGGGCAAACGAGCAGTACTTC
CASTQCRANEQYF
>TRBJ2-1|TRBD2|TRBV10-3|-
TGTGCCATCCGAGACGCGGGAGGGACCCTCTCCTACAATGAGCAGTTCTTC
CAIRDAGGTLSYNEQFF
>TRBJ2-4|-|TRBV4-1|-
TGCGCCAGCAGCCAAGTTACGGGAAGCAAAAACATTCAGTACTTC
CASSQVTGSKNIQYF
>TRBJ2-1|-|TRBV7-3|-
TGTGCCAGCAGCTTAGCGGGTAGCTCCTACAATGAGCAGTTCTTC
CASSLAGSSYNEQFF
>TRBJ2-3|-|TRBV19|-
TGTGCCAGTAGTGCATCGCTTGTAGCTAGCACAGATACGCAGTATTTT
CASSASLVASTDTQYF
>TRBJ2-1|-|TRBV19|-
TGTGCCAGTAGTTTACAGAGCTCCTACAATGAGCAGTTCTTC
CASSLQSSYNEQFF
>TRBJ2-1|-|TRBV13|-
TGTGCCAGCAGCTTAGGACGCGTCAATGAGCAGTTCTTC
CASSLGRVNEQFF
>TRBJ2-7|TRBD1|TRBV6-1|once
TGTGCCAGCAGCGGGGACAGGACCTCCTACGAGCAGTACTTC
CASSGDRTSYEQYF
>TRBJ1-1|-|TRBV12-5|-
TGTGCTAGTGGTTTGGGGCAGGTCCCGAACACTGAAGCTTTCTTT
CASGLGQVPNTEAFF
>TRBJ2-6|-|TRBV5-6|-
TGTGCCAGCAGCTTGGTGGGACTCGGGGCCAACGTCCTGACTTTC
CASSLVGLGANVLTF
>TRBJ2-3|-|TRBV5-5|-
TGTGCCAGCAGCCTCTTAGCGGAGAGCACAGATACGCAGTATTTT
CASSLLAESTDTQYF
>TRBJ2-5|-|TRBV5-1|-
TGCGCCAGCAGTCGTACTGGACAAACACAAGAGACCCAGTACTTC
CASSRTGQTQETQYF
>TRBJ2-7|-|TRBV5-1|-
TGCGCCAGCAGCCGGGGGACGGCCGACTACGAGCAGTACTTC
CASSRGTADYEQYF
>TRBJ2-1|TRBD2|TRBV11-2|-
TGTGCCAGCAGCTTACTAGCGGGAGCCCTCAATGAGCAGTTCTTC
CASSLLAGALNEQFF
>TRBJ1-4|-|TRBV6-1|once
TGTGCCAGCAGGAGGGCCCAAAATGAAAAACTGTTTTTT
CASRRAQNEKLFF
>TRBJ2-1|TRBD2|TRBV7-8|once
TGTGCCAGCAGCTTAGCTCCTTGGGCTCCGGGGGGCAATGAGCAGTTCTTC
CASSLAPWAPGGNEQFF
>TRBJ2-5|TRBD2|TRBV5-4|-
TGTGCCAGCAGCCGTGGGACTAGCGGGAGAGAGGAGACCCAGTACTTC
CASSRGTSGREETQYF
>TRBJ1-2|TRBD1|TRBV30|-
TGTGCCTGGACCCTGTTGGGAGACAGGGAGCAATATGGCTACACCTTC
CAWTLLGDREQYGYTF
>TRBJ1-1|-|TRBV6-5|-
TGTGCCAGCAGTTACCGGGGTGTGAACACTGAAGCTTTCTTT
CASSYRGVNTEAFF
>TRBJ2-2|-|TRBV4-1|-
TGCGCCAGCAGCCCCTCAGTCACCGGGGAGCTGTTTTTT
CASSPSVTGELFF
>TRBJ2-5|TRBD2|TRBV5-4|-
TGTGCCAGCAGCTCCACTAGCGGGATCGATGAGACCCAGTACTTC
CASSSTSGIDETQYF
>TRBJ2-6|TRBD2|TRBV19|-
TGTGCCAGTAGTATCGGTCTTTTAGCGGGAGGGCGCTTCGGGGCCAACGTCCTGACTTTC
CASSIGLLAGGRFGANVLTF
>TRBJ2-7|TRBD1|TRBV6-5|-
TGTGCCAGCAGACCCATGGGACAGGGGAGGGACGAGCAGTACTTC
CASRPMGQGRDEQYF
>TRBJ2-1|-|TRBV5-1|-
TGCGCCAGCAGCTACAACCCCAGGGGGGAAGGCGATGAGCAGTTCTTC
CASSYNPRGEGDEQFF
>TRBJ2-5|TRBD2|TRBV11-3|-
TGTGCCAGCAGCTTAGTGCTATCTAGCGGAGGGGTGGAGACCCAGTACTTC
CASSLVLSSGGVETQYF
>TRBJ2-5|-|TRBV7-9|-
TGTTCCAGCAGCTTAATGGACAAACCTCGGGAGACCCAGTACTTC
CSSSLMDKPRETQYF
>TRBJ1-2|-|TRBV7-2|-
TGTGCCAGCAGCTTAGGTGGAGGCGTAAACTATGGCTACACCTTC
CASSLGGGVNYGYTF
>TRBJ1-1|-|TRBV18|-
TGTGCCAGCTCACCAATGGGCGGGGTGAACACTGAAGCTTTCTTT
CASSPMGGVNTEAFF
>TRBJ2-7|TRBD1|TRBV5-1|once
TGCGCCAGCAGCTTCGGTGAAGGGGGCGGGGAGCAGTACTTC
CASSFGEGGGEQYF
>TRBJ1-1|-|TRBV5-6|-
TGTGCCAGCAGCCCTGAGTTGAACACTGAAGCTTTCTTT
CASSPELNTEAFF
>TRBJ1-1|-|TRBV7-9|-
TGTTCCAGCAGCCCAGAGGTTGAGGGCAGGAGAAGGGCGAACACTGAAGCTTTCTTT
CSSSPEVEGRRRANTEAFF
>TRBJ1-5|TRBD1|TRBV6-5|-
TGTGCCTGTACGGGACAGGGAAGCAATCAGCCCCAGCATTTT
CACTGQGSNQPQHF
>TRBJ2-1|-|TRBV7-3|-
TGTGCCAGCAGCAGACAGCCAAATGAGCAGTTCTTC
CASSRQPNEQFF
>TRBJ1-1|-|TRBV5-1|-
TGCGCCAGCAGCTTGGAGGTCAGGGAGGGCACTGAAGCTTTCTTT
CASSLEVREGTEAFF
>TRBJ2-2|TRBD1|TRBV10-3|-
TGTGCCATCAGTGAGCCCGGGACAGGGAATACCGGGGAGCTGTTTTTT
CAISEPGTGNTGELFF
>TRBJ2-1|-|TRBV27|-
TGTGCCAGCAGCCCTTTTAGCTTTGGTGAATACAATGAGCAGTTCTTC
CASSPFSFGEYNEQFF
>TRBJ2-2|TRBD1|TRBV7-2|-
TGTGCCAGCAGCCTTACAGGGGACACCGGGGAGCTGTTTTTT
CASSLTGDTGELFF
>TRBJ2-5|TRBD2|TRBV4-3|-
TGCGCCAGCAGCCAAGATGGGGAGAGTCTAGCGGGGACCCAAGAGACCCAGTACTTC
CASSQDGESLAGTQETQYF
>TRBJ2-1|TRBD2|TRBV4-1|-
TGCGCCAGCAGCCAACATTCTAGCGGGAGGATCGATGAGCAGTTCTTC
CASSQHSSGRIDEQFF
>TRBJ2-3|-|TRBV5-4|-
TGTGCCAGCAGCTTGGCCGGGACAAATTCGGATACGCAGTATTTT
CASSLAGTNSDTQYF
>TRBJ1-3|-|TRBV5-1|-
TGCGCCAGCAGTTCCCTTGGGCAGGCGCTCTCTGGAAACACCATATATTTT
CASSSLGQALSGNTIYF
>TRBJ2-1|TRBD2|TRBV6-5|-
TGTGCCAGCAGTTACGGGAGGGGATCCCACAATGAGCAGTTCTTC
CASSYGRGSHNEQFF
>TRBJ2-1|TRBD1|TRBV27|-
TGTGCCAGCACCCGGGACAGGGTCGACAATGAGCAGTTCTTC
CASTRDRVDNEQFF
>TRBJ1-1|TRBD1|TRBV19|-
TGTGCCAGTGGGCAACCCCCGGGACAGGGGGCGCGAGCTTTCTTT
CASGQPPGQGARAFF
>TRBJ2-5|TRBD2|TRBV7-2|-
TGTGCCAGCAGCCCGATACTAGCGGACGAGACCCAGTACTTC
CASSPILADETQYF
>TRBJ1-1|-|TRBV11-2|-
TGTGCCAGCAGCTTAGTAGTCGCTGGGGGCAGCGGTGTTAACACTGAAGCTTTCTTT
CASSLVVAGGSGVNTEAFF
>TRBJ2-1|-|TRBV9|-
TGTGCCAGCAGCGAGTTCCAGGCCCCCTACAATGAGCAGTTCTTC
CASSEFQAPYNEQFF
>TRBJ2-1|TRBD2|TRBV7-9|-
TGTGCCAGCAGCTCTCGTAGTAGCGGGAAGAATGAGCAGTTCTTC
CASSSRSSGKNEQFF
>TRBJ2-3|-|TRBV4-2|-
TGTGCCAGCAGCCAAGAAATTCATCGCGGCACAGATACGCAGTATTTT
CASSQEIHRGTDTQYF
>TRBJ2-2|TRBD2|TRBV18|-
TGTGCCAGCTCACCAAGGAAGGGACTCGGGACTAACATCCACTACACCGGGGAGCTGTTTTTT
CASSPRKGLGTNIHYTGELFF
>TRBJ2-1|-|TRBV5-1|-
TGCGCCAGCAGCTTGGAGGCCGGGTACAATGAGCAGTTCTTC
CASSLEAGYNEQFF
>TRBJ1-1|TRBD1|TRBV10-3|-
TGTGCCATCAGTGAGTCGGACAGGGGTACTGAAGCTTTCTTT
CAISESDRGTEAFF
>TRBJ2-1|-|TRBV19|-
TGTGCCAGTAGTAAACTAGCCAGCTCCTACAATGAGCAGTTCTTC
CASSKLASSYNEQFF